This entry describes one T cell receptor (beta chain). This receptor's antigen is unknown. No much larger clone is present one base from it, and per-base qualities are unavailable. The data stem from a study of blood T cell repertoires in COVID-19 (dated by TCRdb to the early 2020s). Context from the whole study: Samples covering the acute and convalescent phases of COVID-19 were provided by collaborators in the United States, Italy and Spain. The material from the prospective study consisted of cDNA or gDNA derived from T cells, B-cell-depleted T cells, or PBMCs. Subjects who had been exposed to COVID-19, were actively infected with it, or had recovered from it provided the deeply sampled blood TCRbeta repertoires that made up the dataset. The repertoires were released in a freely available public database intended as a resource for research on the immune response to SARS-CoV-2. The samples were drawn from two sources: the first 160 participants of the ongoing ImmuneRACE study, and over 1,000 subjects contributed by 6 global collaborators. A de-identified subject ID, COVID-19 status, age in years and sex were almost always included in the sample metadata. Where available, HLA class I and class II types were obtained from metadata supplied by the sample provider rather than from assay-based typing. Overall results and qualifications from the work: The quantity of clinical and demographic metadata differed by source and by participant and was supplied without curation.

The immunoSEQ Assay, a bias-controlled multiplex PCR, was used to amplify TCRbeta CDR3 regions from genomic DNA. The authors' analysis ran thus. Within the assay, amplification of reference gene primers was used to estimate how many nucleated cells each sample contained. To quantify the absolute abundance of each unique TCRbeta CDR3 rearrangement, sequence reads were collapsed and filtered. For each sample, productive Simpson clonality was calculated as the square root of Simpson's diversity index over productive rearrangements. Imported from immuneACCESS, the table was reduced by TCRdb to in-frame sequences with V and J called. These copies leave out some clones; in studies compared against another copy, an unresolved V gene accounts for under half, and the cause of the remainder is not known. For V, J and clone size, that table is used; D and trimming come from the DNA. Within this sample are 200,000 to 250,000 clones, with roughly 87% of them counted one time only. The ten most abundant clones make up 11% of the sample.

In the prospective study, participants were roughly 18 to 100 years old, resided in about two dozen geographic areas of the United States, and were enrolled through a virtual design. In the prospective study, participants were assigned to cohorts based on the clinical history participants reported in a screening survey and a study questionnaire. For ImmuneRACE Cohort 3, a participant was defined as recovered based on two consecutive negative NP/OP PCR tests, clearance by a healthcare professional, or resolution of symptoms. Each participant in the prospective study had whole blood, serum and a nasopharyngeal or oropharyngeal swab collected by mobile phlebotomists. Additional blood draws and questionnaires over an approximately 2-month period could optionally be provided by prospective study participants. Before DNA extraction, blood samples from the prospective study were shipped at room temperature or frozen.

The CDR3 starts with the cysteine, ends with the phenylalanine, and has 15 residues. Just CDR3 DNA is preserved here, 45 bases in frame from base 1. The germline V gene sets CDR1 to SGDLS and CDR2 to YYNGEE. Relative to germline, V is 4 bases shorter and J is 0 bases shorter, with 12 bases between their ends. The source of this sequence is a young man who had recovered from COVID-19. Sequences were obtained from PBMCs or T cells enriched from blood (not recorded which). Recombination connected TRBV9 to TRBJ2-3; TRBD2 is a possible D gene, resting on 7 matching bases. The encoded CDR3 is CASSSGGPSTDTQYF. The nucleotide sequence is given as TGTGCCAGCAGCTCCGGGGGGCCTAGCACAGATACGCAGTATTTT.